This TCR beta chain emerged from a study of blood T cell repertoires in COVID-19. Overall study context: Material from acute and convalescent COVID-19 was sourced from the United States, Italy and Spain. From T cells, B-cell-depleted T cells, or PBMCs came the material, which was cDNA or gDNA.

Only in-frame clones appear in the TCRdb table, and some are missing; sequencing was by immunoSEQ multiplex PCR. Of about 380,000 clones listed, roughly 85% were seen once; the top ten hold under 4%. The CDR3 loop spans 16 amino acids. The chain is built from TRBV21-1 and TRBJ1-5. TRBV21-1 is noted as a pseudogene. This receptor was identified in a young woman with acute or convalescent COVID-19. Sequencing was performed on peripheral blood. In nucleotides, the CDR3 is TGTGCCAGCAGCAAAGCCTCTGTCTATGTCAATCAGCCCCAGCATTTT. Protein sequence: CASSKASVYVNQPQHF.